This T cell receptor (beta chain) was sequenced during a study of CXCR3-negative and CXCR3-positive naive CD8 T cells (dated by TCRdb to the late 2010s). For the study in its entirety: In total, 110 million to 150 million TRB reads were obtained, corresponding to roughly 1.5 +/- 0.3 million reads per library. Diversity and physicochemical repertoire analyses were performed on around ten donors pooled from two independent experiments. The TRBV-TRBJ cluster analysis covered naive subsets from several donors and memory cells from 3 donors.

Each CD8+ T cell subset was flow-sorted in triplicate, with about 320,000 cells per subset placed directly into RLT lysis buffer. To keep memory contaminants out, a stringent definition of naive CD8+ T cells was applied: CD45RO-CCR7+CD27+CD95-. Standard density gradient centrifugation was used to isolate peripheral blood mononuclear cells from buffy coats. A FACSAria III was used to flow-sort naive CXCR3-negative and CXCR3-positive CD8+ T cells. Total RNA was extracted from sorted cells with an RNeasy Mini Kit. As for this clonotype: Its antigen is currently not known.

These reads were obtained on a NextSeq 550. The Human TCR Profiling Kit (MiLaboratory) was used to prepare UMI-labeled 5' RACE TRB cDNA libraries. cDNA synthesis used the entire amount of extracted RNA, and PCR amplification then used the entire amount of cDNA produced. The libraries were made side by side, with each library going through the same number of PCR cycles. Per the source publication's procedure: With a requirement of at least two reads per UMI, MIGEC and MiXCR extracted about 53,000 +/- 9,400 unique UMI-labeled TRB cDNA molecules per library. On average, about 40,000 +/- 10,000 functional in-frame TRB CDR3 nucleotide clonotypes lacking stop codons were found per library. After each sample was downsampled to 5000 UMI-labeled TRB molecules, VDJtools was used to calculate diversity metrics such as normalized Shannon-Wiener and Chao1. Clonotype-size-weighted physicochemical properties of the central five CDR3 residues (interaction energy, strength, volume and Kidera factor 4) were computed in VDJtools. Each entry corresponds to one CDR3 protein sequence from reads that TCRdb reprocessed, and DNA is not given. For this entry, the V and J calls and clone size follow TCRdb and not the study's own pipeline. This sample's table has entries for approximately 59,000 distinct CDR3 sequences. Clones ranked in the top ten supply 0.55% to 0.85% of the sample.

The CDR3 runs 14 amino acids, cysteine and phenylalanine included. Only the protein is available. Reading the germline V gene gives CDR1 MNHEY and CDR2 SVGAGI. The paper as a whole reports these results and caveats: Comparably high repertoire diversity was found in both naive subsets, whereas much lower repertoire diversity was found in memory CD8+ T cells. Compared with CXCR3-negative naive cells, CXCR3-positive naive cells had TRB CDR3s with higher hydrophobicity (lower Kidera factor 4), lower energy, and higher strength and volume indices. Naive CXCR3-negative and CXCR3-positive cells from the same donor showed similar TRBV-TRBJ usage, whereas memory cells showed distinct patterns. Freshly isolated PBMCs were used for most assays because CXCR3 expression partially decreased after cryopreservation. Because surface CD5, which is linked to self-reactivity in mice, was comparable between the naive subsets, TCR interaction strength was also inferred from the physicochemical properties of TRB CDR3s.

The sequence links TRBV6-5 to TRBJ2-5; TCRdb lists TRBD1, though no DNA is available to test this call. Input material: naive CXCR3+ CD8+ T cells from blood. The cell subset or site label, as the study defines it: CD45RO-CCR7+CD27+CD95- naive CD8+ T cells expressing CXCR3 (TNR3+). This clonotype originated in a human donor in good health. Some clones in this sample may be carry-over from other donors' samples. The CDR3 loop reads CASSGTGYQETQYF.